One sample yielded the 14 T cell receptor beta chains listed below, sequenced in a study of blood T cell repertoires in COVID-19. Repertoires were generated with immunoSEQ multiplex PCR, while TCRdb's copy carries only in-frame clones and drops some. Seen here are more than 400,000 clones, 80% to 90% observed once, and the top ten hold roughly 3.2%. Sequenced material: peripheral blood. The receptors come from a human donor in a cohort sampled during active COVID-19.

CDR3 region: CASSLEAGGDNEQFF. The CDR3 DNA reads TGTGCCAGCAGCTTAGAAGCGGGAGGTGACAATGAGCAGTTCTTC. The chain carries TRBV11-2 and TRBJ2-1, with 9 positions matching TRBD2. The CDR3 runs to 15 residues. CDR1 is SGHAT, CDR2 FQNNGV, per germline. Unmatched junction bases numbered 2, after V lost 0 bases and J lost 5 bases.

The rearrangement links TRBV10-1 to TRBJ2-6; possible D gene TRBD1, 5 bases. CDR3 size: 17 residues. V was cut by 6 bases and J by 1 base, with 16 bases left in between. CDR1 and CDR2 (germline): WNHNN, SYGVQD (reference sequence). The CDR3 sequence is CASRTFRVVSGANVLTF. The CDR3 coding sequence is TGCGCCAGCAGGACATTCAGGGTAGTGTCTGGGGCCAACGTCCTGACTTTC.

As to this clone: Other nucleotide sequences from this sample produce the same CDR3. The rearrangement uses TRBV5-4 and TRBJ2-1; TRBD2 matches 12 bases. CDR1 is SGHNT, CDR2 YYREEE, per germline (reference sequence). V lost 0 bases and J lost 7; bases outside the gene matches: 2. The CDR3 loop spans 15 amino acids. The CDR3 DNA reads as TGTGCCAGCAGCTTGGGACTAGCGGGAGTGAATGAGCAGTTCTTC. Protein sequence: CASSLGLAGVNEQFF.

CDR3 in amino acids: CASGLLRGQEYTEAFF. DNA for the CDR3: TGTGCTAGTGGTTTGCTTAGGGGACAAGAGTACACTGAAGCTTTCTTT. This sequence joins TRBV12-5 and TRBJ1-1, with a possible D match to TRBD1 (6 bases). The germline V gene has CDR1 LGHNT and CDR2 FRNRAP. There are 16 residues in the CDR3. Trimming stripped 2 bases from V and 3 bases from J, with 16 bases between.

The rearrangement joins TRBV9 to TRBJ2-1; 10 bases align to TRBD2. The CDR3 is 16 residues long. Trimming removed 3 bases from V and 7 bases from J; junction bases left unmatched: 10. Germline values: CDR1 SGDLS, CDR2 YYNGEE. The CDR3: CASSAPFNSGRNEQFF. The CDR3 DNA sequence: TGTGCCAGCAGCGCCCCGTTTAATAGCGGGAGGAATGAGCAGTTCTTC.

The sample holds one count of this clone. The V and J genes are TRBV4-3 and TRBJ1-1, with D perhaps matching TRBD1 (5 bases). This CDR3 contains 19 residues. Germline CDR1 is LGHNA and CDR2 is YSLEER. Trimming pared 0 bases from V and 6 bases from J, leaving 26 bases between. CDR3: CASSQDGGAGDMNKAEAFF. The CDR3 nucleotides read TGCGCCAGCAGCCAAGATGGAGGGGCAGGTGACATGAACAAAGCTGAAGCTTTCTTT.

The CDR3 is CAWATSDTQYF. For the CDR3, the DNA is TGTGCCTGGGCCACTTCCGATACGCAGTATTTT. This chain links TRBV30 with TRBJ2-3; D remains ambiguous. The V gene's germline CDR1 is GTSNPN and CDR2 SVGIG (reference sequence). V was pared by 5 bases and J by 6 bases, with 9 bases between. The CDR3 consists of 11 residues. Filled out from reference TRBV30 and TRBJ2-3, the complete variable domain reads SQTIHQWPATLVQPVGSPLSLECTVEGTSNPNLYWYRQAAGRGLQLLFYSVGIGQISSEVPQNLSASRPQDRQFILSSKKLLLSDSGFYLCAWATSDTQYFGPGTRLTVL.

The chain uses TRBV7-8 and TRBJ2-5; 14 bases agree with TRBD2. Germline-derived CDR1 and CDR2 are SGHVS and FQNEAQ. V lost 5 bases, J lost 5 bases, and 13 bases stayed unmatched. This CDR3 has 18 amino acids. The CDR3 is CASSHRVTSGRAKETQYF. In nucleotides, the CDR3 is TGTGCCAGCAGCCACCGAGTGACTAGCGGGAGGGCCAAGGAGACCCAGTACTTC.

The rearrangement uses TRBV14 and TRBJ2-7; D unclear. V was shortened by 1 base and J by 1 base, with 11 bases between the two germline ends. CDR1 is SGHDN, CDR2 FVKESK, per germline. CDR3 length: 15 amino acids. The CDR3 DNA follows: TGTGCCAGCAGCCAAGGAGAGGCCAGATCCTACGAGCAGTACTTC. Its translation is CASSQGEARSYEQYF.

The rearrangement uses TRBV7-6 and TRBJ2-7; TRBD1 might be the D (5 bases). V was clipped by 5 bases and J by 3 bases, with 17 bases between them. Looked up from germline, CDR1 is SGHVS and CDR2 is FNYEAQ. The CDR3 is 15 residues long. In nucleotides, the CDR3 is TGTGCCAGCAGCCCCCACCTGCAGGGTGTCTACGAGCAGTACTTC. It is translated as CASSPHLQGVYEQYF.

The chain employs TRBV6-1 and TRBJ1-2; no definite D call. Trimming took 0 bases from V and 8 from J, leaving 13 bases between them. The germline V gene encodes CDR1 MNHNS and CDR2 SASEGT. CDR3 length: 14 residues. The CDR3 region is CASSEARGSLGYTF. The CDR3 region has the DNA TGTGCCAGCAGTGAAGCTAGAGGAAGCCTCGGCTACACCTTC.

V is TRBV24-1 and J is TRBJ1-4, with D unresolved. The CDR3 sequence is 17 residues long. With 2 bases removed from V and 2 bases from J, the gap between germline ends came to 14 bases. CDR1 KGHDR and CDR2 SFDVKD come from the germline V gene. The chain's CDR3 is CATSDSDMRATNEKLFF. Written as DNA, the CDR3 is TGTGCCACCAGTGATTCCGATATGAGGGCGACTAATGAAAAACTGTTTTTT.

The V and J genes are TRBV11-2 and TRBJ1-1; TRBD1 matches at 7 bases. The length of the CDR3 is 16 residues. Germline lookup yields CDR1 SGHAT and CDR2 FQNNGV. With 5 bases clipped from V and 4 bases from J, the junction kept 13 bases outside the gene matches. CDR3 protein: CASSRTGDIVSTEAFF. DNA for the CDR3: TGTGCCAGCAGCCGTACAGGGGACATAGTTAGCACTGAAGCTTTCTTT.

V and J are TRBV11-2 and TRBJ2-7, with a possible D match to TRBD2 (5 bases). Germline V lookup: CDR1 SGHAT, CDR2 FQNNGV. The CDR3 spans 12 residues. V was shortened by 5 bases and J by 3 bases, with 8 bases between the two germline ends. The CDR3, as DNA: TGTGCCAGCAGCCCAGAGGGCTACGAGCAGTACTTC. Residues: CASSPEGYEQYF.